What follows describes a single TCR beta chain. The junction departs from germline at one end; a sequencing error may be responsible. CDR1 is SEHNR and CDR2 is FQNEAQ in the germline V gene (reference sequence). The CDR3 extends over 14 amino acids. Amplification of TCR alpha and beta CDR3 regions from RNA used iRepertoire nested multiplex PCR. MiXCR was run by TCRdb on the multiplex PCR reads, yielding one entry per CDR3 protein. The data hold 300,000 to 400,000 distinct CDR3 sequences, with about two fifths observed a single time. The data stem from a study of glioma-infiltrating T cells. Study as a whole: Target coverage was roughly 4.5- to 10-fold for roughly 1 million blood T cells.

This chain connects TRBV7-9 to TRBJ2-4; TRBD2 agrees at 8 bases. The sequenced sample was glioma tissue, nonneoplastic brain tissue, or PBMCs (not recorded which). This sequence originates from a human donor with low-grade glioma or glioblastoma, undergoing nonglioma brain surgery, or in good health (not recorded which). The CDR3 spells CASSEGLAGNIQYF. The CDR3 DNA sequence: TGCGCCAGCAGCGAAGGACTAGCTGGGAACATTCAGTACTTC.